This T cell receptor (beta chain) was obtained from a study of T cell responses to AZD1222 COVID-19 vaccine. Study results and limitations: There were repertoire samples only from the period after the peak T cell response. The sample set comprised mostly white British donors with more females, and clonal diversity was possibly underestimated.

As concerns this clone: Its specificity is unknown.

Assay: immunoSEQ multiplex PCR; the TCRdb copy retains only in-frame clones and omits some. The sample lists about 110,000 clones; roughly nine tenths were seen once. CDR3 length equals 14 residues. The germline V gene encodes CDR1 SEHNR and CDR2 FQNEAQ (reference sequence). V was pared by 6 bases and J by 2 bases, with 5 bases of the junction left unmatched. The chain employs TRBV7-9 and TRBJ2-7; TRBD1 aligns across 9 bases. The source was peripheral blood, collected on day 0 of MenACWY control vaccination. This clonotype was sampled from an adult in good health. The CDR3 region is CASRNDRGTYEQYF. The CDR3 region has the DNA TGTGCCAGCAGGAACGACAGGGGGACCTACGAGCAGTACTTC. The variable domain in full, completed from reference TRBV7-9 and TRBJ2-7, reads DTGVSQNPRHKITKRGQNVTFRCDPISEHNRLYWYRQTLGQGPEFLTYFQNEAQLEKSRLLSDRFSAERPKGSFSTLEIQRTEQGDSAMYLCASRNDRGTYEQYFGPGTRLTVT.